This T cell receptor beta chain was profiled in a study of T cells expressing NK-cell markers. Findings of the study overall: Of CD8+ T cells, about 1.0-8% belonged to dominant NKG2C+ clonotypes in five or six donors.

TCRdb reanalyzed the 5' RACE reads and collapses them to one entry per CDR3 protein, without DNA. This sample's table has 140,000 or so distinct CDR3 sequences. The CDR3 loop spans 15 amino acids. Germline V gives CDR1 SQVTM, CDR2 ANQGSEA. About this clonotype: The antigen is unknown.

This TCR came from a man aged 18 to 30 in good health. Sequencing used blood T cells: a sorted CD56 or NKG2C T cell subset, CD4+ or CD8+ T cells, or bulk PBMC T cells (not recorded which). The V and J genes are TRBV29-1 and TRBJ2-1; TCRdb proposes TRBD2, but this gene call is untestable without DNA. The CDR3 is CSVEGKAVSYNEQFF.